This T cell receptor (beta chain) appears in the sequencing data of a study of blood T cell repertoires in COVID-19. Study summary: Researchers got acute and convalescent COVID-19 samples from the United States, Italy and Spain. T cells, B-cell-depleted T cells, or PBMCs provided the cDNA or gDNA that served as material.

In the source study's methods: Nucleated cell number was recorded as an estimate derived from reference gene primer amplification. Sequenced by immunoSEQ multiplex PCR; TCRdb stores in-frame clones only, minus some. V, J and clone size are those of that table, while D and trimming were read from the DNA. The sample consists of approximately 240,000 clones, around four fifths of them appearing once. The sample consisted of peripheral blood. The sequence was obtained from a woman aged 60 to 75 with active or convalescent COVID-19.

The CDR3: CASTSEAANTEAFF. The CDR3 DNA follows: TGTGCCAGCACCTCCGAGGCCGCGAACACTGAAGCTTTCTTT. This sequence joins TRBV11-1 and TRBJ1-1; D is unclear. The V gene lost 7 bases and the J gene lost 1 base, with 13 bases spanning the gap. This CDR3 comprises 14 residues. From germline, CDR1 is SGHAT and CDR2 FQDESV (reference sequence). Filled out from reference TRBV11-1 and TRBJ1-1, the complete variable domain reads EAEVAQSPRYKITEKSQAVAFWCDPISGHATLYWYRQILGQGPELLVQFQDESVVDDSQLPKDRFSAERLKGVDSTLKIQPAELGDSAMYLCASTSEAANTEAFFGQGTRLTVV.